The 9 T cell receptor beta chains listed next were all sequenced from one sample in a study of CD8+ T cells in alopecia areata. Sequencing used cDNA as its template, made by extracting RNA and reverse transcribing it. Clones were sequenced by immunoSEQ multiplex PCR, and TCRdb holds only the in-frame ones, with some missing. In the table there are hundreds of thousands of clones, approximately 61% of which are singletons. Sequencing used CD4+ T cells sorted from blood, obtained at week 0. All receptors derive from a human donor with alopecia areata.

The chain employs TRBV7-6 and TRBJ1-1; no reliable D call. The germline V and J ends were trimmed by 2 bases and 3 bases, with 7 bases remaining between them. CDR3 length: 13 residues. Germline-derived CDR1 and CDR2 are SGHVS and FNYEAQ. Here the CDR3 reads CASSLQSYTEAFF. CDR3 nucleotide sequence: TGTGCCAGCAGCTTACAATCATACACTGAAGCTTTCTTT.

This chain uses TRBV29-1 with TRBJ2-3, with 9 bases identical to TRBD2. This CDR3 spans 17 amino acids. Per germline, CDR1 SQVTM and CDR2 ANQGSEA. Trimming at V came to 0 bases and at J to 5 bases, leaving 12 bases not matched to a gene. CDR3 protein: CSVEDWWASGTKDTQYF. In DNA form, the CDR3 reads TGCAGCGTTGAAGATTGGTGGGCTAGCGGGACTAAAGATACGCAGTATTTT.

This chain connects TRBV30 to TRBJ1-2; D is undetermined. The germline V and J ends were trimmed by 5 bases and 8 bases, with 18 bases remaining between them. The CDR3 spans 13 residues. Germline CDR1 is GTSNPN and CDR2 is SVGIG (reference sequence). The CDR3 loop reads CAWGFGGLSGYTF. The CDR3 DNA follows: TGTGCCTGGGGTTTCGGAGGTTTGAGCGGCTACACCTTC.

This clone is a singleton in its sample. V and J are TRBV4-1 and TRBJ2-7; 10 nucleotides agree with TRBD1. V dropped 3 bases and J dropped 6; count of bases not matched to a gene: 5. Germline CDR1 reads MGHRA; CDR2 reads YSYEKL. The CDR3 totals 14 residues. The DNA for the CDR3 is TGCGCCAGCAGCCATCCGGGACAGGGGCCCGAGCAGTACTTC. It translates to CASSHPGQGPEQYF.

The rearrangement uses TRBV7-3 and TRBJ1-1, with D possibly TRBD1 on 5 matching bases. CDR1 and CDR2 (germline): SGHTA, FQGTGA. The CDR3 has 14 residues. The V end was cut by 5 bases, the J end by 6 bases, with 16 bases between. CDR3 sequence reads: CASSPGTHPAEAFF. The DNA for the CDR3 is TGTGCCAGCAGCCCTGGGACCCATCCCGCTGAAGCTTTCTTT. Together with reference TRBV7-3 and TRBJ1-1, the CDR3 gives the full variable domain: GAGVSQTPSNKVTEKGKYVELRCDPISGHTALYWYRQSLGQGPEFLIYFQGTGAADDSGLPNDRFFAVRPEGSVSTLKIQRTERGDSAVYLCASSPGTHPAEAFFGQGTRLTVV.

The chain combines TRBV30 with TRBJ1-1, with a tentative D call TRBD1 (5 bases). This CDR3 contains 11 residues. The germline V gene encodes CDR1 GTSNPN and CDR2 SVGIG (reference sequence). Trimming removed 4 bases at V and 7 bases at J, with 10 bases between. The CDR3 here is CAWIGEYEAFF. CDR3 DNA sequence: TGTGCCTGGATAGGGGAGTATGAAGCTTTCTTT.

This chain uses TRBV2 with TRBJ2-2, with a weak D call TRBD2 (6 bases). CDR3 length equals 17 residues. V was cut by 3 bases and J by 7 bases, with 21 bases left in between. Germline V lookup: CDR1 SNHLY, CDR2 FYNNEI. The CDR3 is CASSDISGTGEGGELFF. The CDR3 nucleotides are TGTGCCAGCAGTGATATTTCCGGGACTGGAGAGGGCGGGGAGCTGTTTTTT. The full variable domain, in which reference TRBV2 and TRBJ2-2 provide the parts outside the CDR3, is EPEVTQTPSHQVTQMGQEVILRCVPISNHLYFYWYRQILGQKVEFLVSFYNNEISEKSEIFDDQFSVERPDGSNFTLKIRSTKLEDSAMYFCASSDISGTGEGGELFFGEGSRLTVL.

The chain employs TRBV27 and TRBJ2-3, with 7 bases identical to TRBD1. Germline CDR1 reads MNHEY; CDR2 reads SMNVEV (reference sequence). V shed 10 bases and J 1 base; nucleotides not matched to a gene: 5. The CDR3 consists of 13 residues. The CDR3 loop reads CAIGTAGTDTQYF. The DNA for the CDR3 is TGTGCCATCGGGACAGCCGGCACAGATACGCAGTATTTT.

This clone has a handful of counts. CDR3: CASAGSGELFF. The CDR3 coding sequence is TGTGCTAGTGCCGGGTCCGGGGAGCTGTTTTTT. V and J are TRBV12-5 and TRBJ2-2; D not certain. Deletions cut 7 bases from V and 6 bases from J, with 6 bases between. Germline CDR1 LGHNT, CDR2 FRNRAP. This CDR3 has 11 residues.